The 2 T cell receptor beta chains given below trace back to one sample, sequenced in a study of identical twins listed by TCRdb under 2016. Libraries were made using 5' RACE. TCRdb names Illumina HiSeq 2000 as the instrument used. TCRdb reprocessed the public reads (quality trimming at Q25 with fastp, clone calling with MiXCR) and kept in-frame beta chains. Each CDR3 protein appears once, grouped with its most common genes and DNA. In this sample the table shows around 95,000 distinct CDR3 sequences, roughly 6% of which occur a single time. Of the sample, about an eighth falls within the top ten clones. Material: memory T cells sorted from blood. The meaning of the sample's cell subset or site label: CD45RO+ enriched T cells. Receptors were obtained from a woman in her 50s in good health.

The rearrangement joins TRBV6-1 to TRBJ1-2, with TRBD1 matching 7 bases. CDR1 MNHNS and CDR2 SASEGT come from the germline V gene. The CDR3 runs 14 residues. V lost 0 bases and J lost 8; bases outside the gene matches: 6. The CDR3 DNA reads as TGTGCCAGCAGTGAAGCGACAGGGTATCGCGGCTACACCTTC. It encodes CASSEATGYRGYTF.

This clonotype has a handful of counts. This chain connects TRBV12-5 to TRBJ2-3, with 8 nucleotides matching TRBD2. Germline assignment: CDR1 LGHNT and CDR2 FRNRAP. Losses at the gene ends were 6 bases for V and 5 bases for J; bases not matched to a gene: 10. The CDR3 covers 15 residues. The CDR3 nucleotides read TGTGCTAGTGGCTCCTGGGGAGCGGGAGAAGATACGCAGTATTTT. Protein product: CASGSWGAGEDTQYF.